This T cell receptor (beta chain) was identified during a study of shared clonotypes between healthy human individuals. Study findings and constraints: Among donors, the sharing of clonotypes was expected to be influenced by sequencing depth. The study found approximately 5% of naive CD4 clonotypes shared across four donors.

Concerning this clone itself: Antigen unknown.

V shed 3 bases and J 4 bases; nucleotides not matched to a gene: 7. Germline values: CDR1 MDHEN, CDR2 SYDVKM. The CDR3 extends over 16 amino acids. Assay used: immunoSEQ multiplex PCR; TCRdb lists only in-frame clones, some missing. This table holds about 980,000 clones, more than 75% found once. Sequencing input: memory CD4+ T cells sorted from blood. Sample subset: CD45RA-negative fraction. J is TRBJ1-2 and V is TRBV28; 11 bases line up with TRBD1. The sequence came from a man between 18 and 35 years old in good health. CDR3 in amino acids: CASSLSGTGGGYGYTF. CDR3 sequence (DNA): TGTGCCAGCAGTTTGTCGGGGACAGGGGGTGGCTATGGCTACACCTTC.